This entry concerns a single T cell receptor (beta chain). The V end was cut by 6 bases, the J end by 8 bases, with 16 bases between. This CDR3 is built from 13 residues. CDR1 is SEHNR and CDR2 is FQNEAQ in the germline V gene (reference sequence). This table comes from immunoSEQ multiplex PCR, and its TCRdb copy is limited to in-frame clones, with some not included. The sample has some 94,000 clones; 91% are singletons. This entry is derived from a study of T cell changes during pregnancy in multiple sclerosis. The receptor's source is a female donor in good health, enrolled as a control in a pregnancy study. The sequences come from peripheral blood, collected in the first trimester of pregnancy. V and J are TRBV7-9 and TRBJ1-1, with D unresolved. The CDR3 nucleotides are TGTGCCAGCAGTCCGTGGCCCTCCCAAGAAGCTTTCTTT. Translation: CASSPWPSQEAFF.